This T cell receptor (beta chain) was sequenced for a study of blood T cell repertoires in COVID-19. Study summary: Samples of COVID-19 (acute and convalescent) were obtained from the United States, Italy and Spain. The cDNA or gDNA used as material had been derived from T cells, B-cell-depleted T cells, or PBMCs.

Germline values: CDR1 MNHEY, CDR2 SVGAGI. The CDR3 length is 15 residues. V was clipped by 0 bases and J by 0 bases, with 9 bases between them. Original handling: For nucleated cells, counts were estimated from reference gene primer amplification. Profiling relied on immunoSEQ multiplex PCR, and the TCRdb table lists in-frame clones only, not all of them. The D gene and trimming were derived from the DNA, and the V and J assignments and clone size from that table. The sample carries 150,000 to 160,000 clones, roughly 78% recorded once. V usage is TRBV6-5 and J usage is TRBJ2-7; D unclear. The sequence was collected from a man at least 80 years old with acute or convalescent COVID-19. The source material was peripheral blood. The CDR3 DNA is TGTGCCAGCAGTTACTCGATTTCGAGCTCCTACGAGCAGTACGTC. Its protein is CASSYSISSSYEQYV.